This T cell receptor (beta chain) was retrieved from a study of blood T cells in healthy people across ages. Study-wide results and caveats: Underestimates were what the diversity estimates from one million T cells were considered to be.

Remarks on this clonotype: Its target is not known.

CDR1 is LGHDT and CDR2 is YNNKEL in the germline V gene (reference sequence). This CDR3 has 15 amino acids. The V end lost 1 base, the J end lost 0 bases, and 9 bases lay between the germline ends. A second PCR, run for about 6 to 11 cycles, used a sample-barcoded 5' primer plus a J-beta primer mix. TCRdb reprocessed the 5' RACE reads via MiXCR and lists one record per CDR3 protein. The sample shows about 800,000 distinct CDR3 sequences, roughly 25% of them seen only once. Separately, the same data were catalogued under a study of T cells of mothers and their children. That paper states: A few healthy Caucasian mothers gave samples, and so did their six children.

The genes are TRBV3-1 and TRBJ2-5; D perhaps matches TRBD2 (5 bases). This clonotype was obtained from a boy younger than 18 in good health. Input material: blood. The CDR3 nucleotides are TGTGCCAGCAGCCAAGTACGGGGAAACCAAGAGACCCAGTACTTC. This translates into CASSQVRGNQETQYF.